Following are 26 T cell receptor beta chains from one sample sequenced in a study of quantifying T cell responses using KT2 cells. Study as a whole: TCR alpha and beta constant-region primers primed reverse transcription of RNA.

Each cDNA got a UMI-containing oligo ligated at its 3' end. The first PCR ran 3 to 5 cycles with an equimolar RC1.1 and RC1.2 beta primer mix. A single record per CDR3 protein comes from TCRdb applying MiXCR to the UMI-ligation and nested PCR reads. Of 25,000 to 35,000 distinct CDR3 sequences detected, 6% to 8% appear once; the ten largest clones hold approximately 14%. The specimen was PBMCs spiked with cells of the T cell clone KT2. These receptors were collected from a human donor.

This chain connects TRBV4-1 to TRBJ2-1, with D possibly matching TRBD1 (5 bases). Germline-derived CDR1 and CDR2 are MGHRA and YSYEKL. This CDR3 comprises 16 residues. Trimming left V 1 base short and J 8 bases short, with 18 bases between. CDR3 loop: CASSQGPGGARDEQFF. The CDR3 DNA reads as TGCGCCAGCAGCCAAGGCCCCGGTGGGGCCCGGGATGAGCAGTTCTTC.

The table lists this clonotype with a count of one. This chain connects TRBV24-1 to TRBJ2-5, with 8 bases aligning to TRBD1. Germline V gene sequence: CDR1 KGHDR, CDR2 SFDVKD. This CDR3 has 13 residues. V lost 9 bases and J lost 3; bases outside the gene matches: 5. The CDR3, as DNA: TGTGCCACCCAGATGACAGGGGAAGAGACCCAGTACTTC. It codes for CATQMTGEETQYF.

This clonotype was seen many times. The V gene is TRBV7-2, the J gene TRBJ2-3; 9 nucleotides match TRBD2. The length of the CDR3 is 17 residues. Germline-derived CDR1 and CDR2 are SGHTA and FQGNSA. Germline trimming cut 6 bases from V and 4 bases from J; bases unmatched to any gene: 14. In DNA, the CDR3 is TGTGCCAGCAGTTTTCTTCCAGCGGGAGGAAGGTCAGATACGCAGTATTTT. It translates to CASSFLPAGGRSDTQYF.

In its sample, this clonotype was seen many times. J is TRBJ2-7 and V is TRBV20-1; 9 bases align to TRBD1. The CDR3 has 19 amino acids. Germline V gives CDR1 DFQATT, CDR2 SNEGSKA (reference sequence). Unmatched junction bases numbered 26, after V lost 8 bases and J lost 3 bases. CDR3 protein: CSPQDRGHPGVINYYEQYF. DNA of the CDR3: TGCAGTCCCCAGGACAGGGGCCATCCCGGCGTTATCAATTACTACGAGCAGTACTTC.

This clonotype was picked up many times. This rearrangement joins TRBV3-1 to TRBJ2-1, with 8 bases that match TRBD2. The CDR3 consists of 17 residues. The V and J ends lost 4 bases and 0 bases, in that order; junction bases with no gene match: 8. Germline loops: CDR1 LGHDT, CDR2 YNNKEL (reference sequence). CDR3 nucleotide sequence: TGTGCCAGCAGCCTCGGAGCGGGGGCCCTCTCCTACAATGAGCAGTTCTTC. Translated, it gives CASSLGAGALSYNEQFF.

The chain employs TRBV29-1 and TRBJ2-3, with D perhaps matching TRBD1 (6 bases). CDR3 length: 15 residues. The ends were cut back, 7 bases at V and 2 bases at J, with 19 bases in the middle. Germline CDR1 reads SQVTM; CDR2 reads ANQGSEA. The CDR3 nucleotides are TGCAGCGCGTTGGTGGGACACATATACACAGATACGCAGTATTTT. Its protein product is CSALVGHIYTDTQYF.

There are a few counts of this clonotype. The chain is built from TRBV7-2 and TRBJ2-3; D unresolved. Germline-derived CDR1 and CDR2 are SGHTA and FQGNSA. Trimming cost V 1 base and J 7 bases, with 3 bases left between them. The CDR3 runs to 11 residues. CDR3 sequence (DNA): TGTGCCAGCAGCTTAGGGTATACGCAGTATTTT. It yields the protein CASSLGYTQYF.

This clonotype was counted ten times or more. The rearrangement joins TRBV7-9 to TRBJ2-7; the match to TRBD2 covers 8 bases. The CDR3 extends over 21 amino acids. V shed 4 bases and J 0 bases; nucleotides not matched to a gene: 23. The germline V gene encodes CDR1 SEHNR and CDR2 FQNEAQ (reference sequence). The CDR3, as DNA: TGTGCCAGCAGCTCTGACGAGTGGGGTAGTTGGCTAGCGGGCGTCTCCTACGAGCAGTACTTC. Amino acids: CASSSDEWGSWLAGVSYEQYF.

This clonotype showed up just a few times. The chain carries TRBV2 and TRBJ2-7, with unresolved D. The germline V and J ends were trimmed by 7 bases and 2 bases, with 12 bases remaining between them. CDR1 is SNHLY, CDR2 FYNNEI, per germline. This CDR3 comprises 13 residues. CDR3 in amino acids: CASTLNQAYEQYF. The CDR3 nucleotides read TGTGCCAGCACCCTAAATCAGGCCTACGAGCAGTACTTC.

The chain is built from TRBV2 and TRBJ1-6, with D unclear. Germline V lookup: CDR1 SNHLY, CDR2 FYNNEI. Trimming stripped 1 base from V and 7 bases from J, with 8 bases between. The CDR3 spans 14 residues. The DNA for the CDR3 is TGTGCCAGCAGTGAAGAGAGTCTCAATTCACCCCTCCACTTT. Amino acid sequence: CASSEESLNSPLHF.

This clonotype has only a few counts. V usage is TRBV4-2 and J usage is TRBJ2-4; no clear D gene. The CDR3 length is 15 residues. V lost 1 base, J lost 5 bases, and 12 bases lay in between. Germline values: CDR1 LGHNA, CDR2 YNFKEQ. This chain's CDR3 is CASSQGPRPENIQYF. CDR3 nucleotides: TGTGCCAGCAGCCAAGGGCCTCGCCCAGAAAACATTCAGTACTTC.

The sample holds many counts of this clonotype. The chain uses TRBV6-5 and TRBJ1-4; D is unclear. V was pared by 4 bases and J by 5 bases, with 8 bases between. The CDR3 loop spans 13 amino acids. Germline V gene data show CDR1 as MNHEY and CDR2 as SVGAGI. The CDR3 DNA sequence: TGTGCCAGCAGTTCTCCCCCAAATGAAAAACTGTTTTTT. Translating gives CASSSPPNEKLFF.

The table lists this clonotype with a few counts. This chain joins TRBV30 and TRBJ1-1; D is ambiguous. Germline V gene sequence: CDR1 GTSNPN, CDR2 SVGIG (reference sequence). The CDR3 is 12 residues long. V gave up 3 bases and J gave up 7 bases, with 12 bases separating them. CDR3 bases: TGTGCCTGGAGATCGCCGGGAGTTGAAGCTTTCTTT. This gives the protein CAWRSPGVEAFF.

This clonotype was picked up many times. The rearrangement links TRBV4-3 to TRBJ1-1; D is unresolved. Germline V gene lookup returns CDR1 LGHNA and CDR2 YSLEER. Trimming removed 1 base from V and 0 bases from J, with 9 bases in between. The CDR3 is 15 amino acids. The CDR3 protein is CASSQGPAMNTEAFF. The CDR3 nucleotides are TGCGCCAGCAGCCAAGGCCCAGCGATGAACACTGAAGCTTTCTTT.

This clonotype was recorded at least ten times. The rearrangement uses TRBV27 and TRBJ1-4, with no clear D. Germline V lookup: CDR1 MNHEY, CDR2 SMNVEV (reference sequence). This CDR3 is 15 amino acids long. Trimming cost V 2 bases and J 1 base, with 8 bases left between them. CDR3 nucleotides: TGTGCCAGCAGTTTAAAGGGCCTAACTAATGAAAAACTGTTTTTT. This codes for CASSLKGLTNEKLFF.

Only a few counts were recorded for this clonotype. CDR3 bases: TGTGCCAGCTCCAGAGAAACAGGGAATCAGCCCCAGCATTTT. Encoded protein: CASSRETGNQPQHF. The chain uses TRBV2 and TRBJ1-5, with a tentative D call TRBD1 (6 bases). Trimming cost V 8 bases and J 4 bases, with 15 bases left between them. The CDR3 is 14 residues long. CDR1 SNHLY and CDR2 FYNNEI come from the germline V gene.

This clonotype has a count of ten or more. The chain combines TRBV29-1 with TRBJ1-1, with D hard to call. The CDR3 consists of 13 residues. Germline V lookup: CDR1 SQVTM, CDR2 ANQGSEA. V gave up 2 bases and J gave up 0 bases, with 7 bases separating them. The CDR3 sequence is CSVEPGLNTEAFF. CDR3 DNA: TGCAGCGTTGAACCTGGATTGAACACTGAAGCTTTCTTT.

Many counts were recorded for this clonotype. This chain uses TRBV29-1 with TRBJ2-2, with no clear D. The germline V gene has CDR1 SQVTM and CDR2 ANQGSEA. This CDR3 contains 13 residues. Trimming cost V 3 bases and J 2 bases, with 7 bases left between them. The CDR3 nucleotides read TGCAGCGTTGATTTAACCAACACCGGGGAGCTGTTTTTT. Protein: CSVDLTNTGELFF.

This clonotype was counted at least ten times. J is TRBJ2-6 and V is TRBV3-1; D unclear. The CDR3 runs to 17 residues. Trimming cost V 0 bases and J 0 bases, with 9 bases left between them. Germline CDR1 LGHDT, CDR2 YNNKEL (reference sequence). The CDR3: CASSQEGIVSGANVLTF. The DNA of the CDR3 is TGTGCCAGCAGCCAAGAAGGCATAGTCTCTGGGGCCAACGTCCTGACTTTC.

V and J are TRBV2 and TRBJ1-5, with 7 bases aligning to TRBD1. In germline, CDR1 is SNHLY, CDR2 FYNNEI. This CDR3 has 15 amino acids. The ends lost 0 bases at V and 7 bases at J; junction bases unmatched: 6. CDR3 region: CASSEAPGGVQPQHF. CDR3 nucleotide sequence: TGTGCCAGCAGTGAAGCGCCAGGGGGGGTCCAGCCCCAGCATTTT.

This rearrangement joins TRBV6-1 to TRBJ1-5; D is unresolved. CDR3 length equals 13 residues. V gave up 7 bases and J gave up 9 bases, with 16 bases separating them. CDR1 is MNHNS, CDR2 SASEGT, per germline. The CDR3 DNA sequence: TGTGCCAGCACCCCGAGGTCTGCATCGCCCCAGCATTTT. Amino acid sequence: CASTPRSASPQHF.

In nucleotides, the CDR3 is TGTGCCAGCTCTCTACAGGGCGAGAATTATGGCTACACCTTC. This encodes CASSLQGENYGYTF. The chain has TRBV18 and TRBJ1-2, with TRBD1 as a possible D gene (6 bases). The V end lost 6 bases, the J end lost 5 bases, and 16 bases lay between the germline ends. Germline V gene sequence: CDR1 KGHSH, CDR2 LQKENI. CDR3 length equals 14 residues. The entire variable domain, with the rest obtained from reference TRBV18 and TRBJ1-2, is as follows: NAGVMQNPRHLVRRRGQEARLRCSPMKGHSHVYWYRQLPEEGLKFMVYLQKENIIDESGMPKERFSAEFPKEGPSILRIQQVVRGDSAAYFCASSLQGENYGYTFGSGTRLTVV.

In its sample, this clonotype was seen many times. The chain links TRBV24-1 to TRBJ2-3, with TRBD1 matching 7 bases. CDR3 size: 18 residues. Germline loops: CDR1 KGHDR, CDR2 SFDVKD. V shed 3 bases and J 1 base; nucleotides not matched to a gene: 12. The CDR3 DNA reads TGTGCCACCAGTGATGTTGGGACAGCCCCCGGAGGCACAGATACGCAGTATTTT. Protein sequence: CATSDVGTAPGGTDTQYF.

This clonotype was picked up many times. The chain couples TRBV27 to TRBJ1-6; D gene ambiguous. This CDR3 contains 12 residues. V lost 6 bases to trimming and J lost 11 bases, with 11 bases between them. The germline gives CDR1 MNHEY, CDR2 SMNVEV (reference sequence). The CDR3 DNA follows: TGTGCCAGCAGACGCCCCCGGGCACCCCTCCACTTT. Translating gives CASRRPRAPLHF.

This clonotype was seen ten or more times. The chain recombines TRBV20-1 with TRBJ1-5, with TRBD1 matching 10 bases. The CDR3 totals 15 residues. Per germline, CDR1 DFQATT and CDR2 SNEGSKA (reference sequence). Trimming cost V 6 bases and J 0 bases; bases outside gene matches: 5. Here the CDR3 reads CSARDRGGSNQPQHF. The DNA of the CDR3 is TGCAGTGCGAGGGACAGGGGAGGTAGCAATCAGCCCCAGCATTTT.

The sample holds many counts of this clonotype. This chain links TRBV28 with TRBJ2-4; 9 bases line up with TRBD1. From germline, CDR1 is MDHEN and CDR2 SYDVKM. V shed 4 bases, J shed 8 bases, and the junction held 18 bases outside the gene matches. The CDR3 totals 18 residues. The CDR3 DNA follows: TGTGCCAGCAGTTCTAAAAAGGGGAATTGGGACAGGGTGTACATTCAGTACTTC. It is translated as CASSSKKGNWDRVYIQYF.